This T cell receptor beta chain emerged from a study of blood T cells in healthy people across ages. Study background: About one barcoded beta molecule per two T cells was captured by template switching.

V lost 5 bases and J lost 1; bases outside the gene matches: 4. CDR1 SGHTA and CDR2 FQGNSA come from the germline V gene. This CDR3 is 16 amino acids long. Then a second PCR, running about 7 to 11 cycles, was carried out with a sample-barcoded 5' primer and a J-beta primer mix. Each cDNA molecule, via a template-switch adaptor with 12 random nucleotides, was tagged. In TCRdb, the 5' RACE reads were re-called with MiXCR into one record per CDR3 protein. The data show roughly 680,000 distinct CDR3 sequences, roughly half seen once. The V gene is TRBV7-2, the J gene TRBJ2-1; 11 bases line up with TRBD2. The sequenced material came from blood. The TCR comes from an elderly woman in good health. CDR3 amino acids: CASSKGLAVSYNEQFF. DNA of the CDR3: TGTGCCAGCAGCAAGGGACTAGCGGTTTCCTACAATGAGCAGTTCTTC. The whole variable domain, remainder taken from reference TRBV7-2 and TRBJ2-1, is GAGVSQSPSNKVTEKGKDVELRCDPISGHTALYWYRQSLGQGLEFLIYFQGNSAPDKSGLPSDRFSAERTGGSVSTLTIQRTQQEDSAVYLCASSKGLAVSYNEQFFGPGTRLTVL.